This T cell receptor (beta chain) was identified in a study of early stage breast cancer tumors. Produced via immunoSEQ multiplex PCR; TCRdb's table is partial and in-frame only. Here the sample spans tens of thousands of clones, about 75% being singletons. Trimming stripped 2 bases from V and 3 bases from J, with 6 bases between. The CDR3 extends over 13 amino acids. The germline V gene has CDR1 MNHEY and CDR2 SMNVEV (reference sequence). The source is a person aged 60 to 70 with breast cancer. Sequenced input: blood. The V gene is TRBV27, the J gene TRBJ2-3; D not resolved. The CDR3 DNA reads TGTGCCAGCAGTTTAAGAAGGACAGATACGCAGTATTTT. Translation gives CASSLRRTDTQYF.